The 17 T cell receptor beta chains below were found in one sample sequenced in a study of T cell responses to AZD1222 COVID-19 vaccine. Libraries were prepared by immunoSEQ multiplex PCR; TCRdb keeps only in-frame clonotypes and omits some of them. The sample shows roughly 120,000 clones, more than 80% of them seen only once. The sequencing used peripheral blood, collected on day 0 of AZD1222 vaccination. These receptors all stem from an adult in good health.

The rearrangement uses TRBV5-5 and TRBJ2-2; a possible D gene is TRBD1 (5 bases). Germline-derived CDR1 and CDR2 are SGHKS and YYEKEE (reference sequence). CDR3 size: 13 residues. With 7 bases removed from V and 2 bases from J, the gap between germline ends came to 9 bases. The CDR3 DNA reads TGTGCCAGCGTCAGGGATAACACCGGGGAGCTGTTTTTT. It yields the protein CASVRDNTGELFF.

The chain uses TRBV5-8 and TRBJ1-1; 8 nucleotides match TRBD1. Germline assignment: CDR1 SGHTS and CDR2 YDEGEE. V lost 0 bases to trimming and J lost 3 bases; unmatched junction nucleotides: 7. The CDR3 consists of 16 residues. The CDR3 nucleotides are TGTGCCAGCAGCTTGGGACAGGGGCTGTGGGACACTGAAGCTTTCTTT. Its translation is CASSLGQGLWDTEAFF.

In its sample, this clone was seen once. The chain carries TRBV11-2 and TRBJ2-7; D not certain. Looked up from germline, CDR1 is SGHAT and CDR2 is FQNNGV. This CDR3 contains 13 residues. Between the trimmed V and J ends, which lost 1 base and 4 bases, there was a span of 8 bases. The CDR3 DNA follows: TGTGCCAGCAGCTTAGGTTCCTGGTACGAGCAGTACTTC. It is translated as CASSLGSWYEQYF.

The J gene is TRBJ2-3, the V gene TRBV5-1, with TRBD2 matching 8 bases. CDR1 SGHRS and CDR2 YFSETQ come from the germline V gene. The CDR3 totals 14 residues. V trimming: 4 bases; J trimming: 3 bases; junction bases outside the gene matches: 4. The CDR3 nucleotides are TGCGCCAGCAGCCCCGGGGGGGTTACAGATACGCAGTATTTT. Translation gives CASSPGGVTDTQYF.

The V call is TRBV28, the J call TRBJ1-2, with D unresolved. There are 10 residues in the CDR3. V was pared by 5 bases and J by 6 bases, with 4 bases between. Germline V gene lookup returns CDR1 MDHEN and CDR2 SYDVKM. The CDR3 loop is CASSLDGYTF. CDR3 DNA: TGTGCCAGCAGTCTAGATGGCTACACCTTC.

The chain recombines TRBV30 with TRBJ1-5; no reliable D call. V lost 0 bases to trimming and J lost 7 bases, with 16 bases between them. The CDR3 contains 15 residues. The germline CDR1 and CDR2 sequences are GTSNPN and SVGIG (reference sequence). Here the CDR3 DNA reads TGTGCCTGGAGTGTACTGGGCGGTGTAGGCCAGCCCCAGCATTTT. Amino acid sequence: CAWSVLGGVGQPQHF.

Written as DNA, the CDR3 is TGTGCCAGCAGCCGGGACAGGGGAGAGAACACTGAAGCTTTCTTT. Translation gives CASSRDRGENTEAFF. The V gene is TRBV5-6, the J gene TRBJ1-1, with 10 bases lining up with TRBD1. The germline gives CDR1 SGHDT, CDR2 YYEEEE. The CDR3 has 15 amino acids. Trimming cost V 4 bases and J 1 base; bases outside gene matches: 4.

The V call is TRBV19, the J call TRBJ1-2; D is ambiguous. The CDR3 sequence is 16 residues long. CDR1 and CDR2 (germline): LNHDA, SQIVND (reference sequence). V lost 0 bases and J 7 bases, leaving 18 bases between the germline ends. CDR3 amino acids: CASSIDGLDRRAGYTF. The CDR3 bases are TGTGCCAGTAGTATAGATGGGTTGGATCGGAGGGCTGGCTACACCTTC.

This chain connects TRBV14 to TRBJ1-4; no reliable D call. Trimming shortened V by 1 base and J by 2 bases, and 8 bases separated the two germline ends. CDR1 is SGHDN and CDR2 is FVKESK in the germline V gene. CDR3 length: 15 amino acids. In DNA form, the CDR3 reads TGTGCCAGCAGCCAAGTCGGCAGCACTAATGAAAAACTGTTTTTT. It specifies CASSQVGSTNEKLFF.

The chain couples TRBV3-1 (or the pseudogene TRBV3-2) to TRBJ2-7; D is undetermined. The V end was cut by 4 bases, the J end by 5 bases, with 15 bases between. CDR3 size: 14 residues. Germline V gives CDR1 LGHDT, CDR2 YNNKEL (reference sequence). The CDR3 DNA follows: TGTGCCAGCAGCCTTTCCGGGCCAACCCACGAGCAGTACTTC. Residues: CASSLSGPTHEQYF.

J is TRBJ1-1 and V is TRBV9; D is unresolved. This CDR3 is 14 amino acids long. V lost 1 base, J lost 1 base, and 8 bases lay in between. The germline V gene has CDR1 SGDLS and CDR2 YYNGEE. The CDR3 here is CASSVHGKNTEAFF. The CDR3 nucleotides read TGTGCCAGCAGCGTACACGGTAAGAACACTGAAGCTTTCTTT.

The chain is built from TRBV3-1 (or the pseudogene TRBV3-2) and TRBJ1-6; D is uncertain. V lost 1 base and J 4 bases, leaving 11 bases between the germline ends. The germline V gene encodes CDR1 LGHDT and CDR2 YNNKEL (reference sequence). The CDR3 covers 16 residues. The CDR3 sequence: CASSQVSGLYNSPLHF. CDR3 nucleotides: TGTGCCAGCAGCCAAGTTTCGGGTCTTTATAATTCACCCCTCCACTTT.

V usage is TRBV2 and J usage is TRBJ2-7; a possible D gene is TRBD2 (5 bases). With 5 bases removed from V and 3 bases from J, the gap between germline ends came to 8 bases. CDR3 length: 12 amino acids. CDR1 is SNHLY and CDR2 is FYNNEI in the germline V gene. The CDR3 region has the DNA TGTGCCAGCAGTCTGGACTTCTACGAGCAGTACTTC. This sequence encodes CASSLDFYEQYF.

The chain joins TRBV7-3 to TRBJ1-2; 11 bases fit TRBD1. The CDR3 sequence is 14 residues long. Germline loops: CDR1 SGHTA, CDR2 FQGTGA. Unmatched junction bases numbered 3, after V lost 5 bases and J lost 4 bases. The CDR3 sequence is CASSQGQGVYGYTF. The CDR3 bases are TGTGCCAGCAGCCAGGGACAGGGGGTCTATGGCTACACCTTC.

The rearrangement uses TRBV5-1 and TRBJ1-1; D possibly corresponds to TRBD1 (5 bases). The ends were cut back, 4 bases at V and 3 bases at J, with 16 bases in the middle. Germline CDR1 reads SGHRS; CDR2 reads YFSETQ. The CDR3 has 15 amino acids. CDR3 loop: CASSPIAGLDTEAFF. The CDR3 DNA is TGCGCCAGCAGCCCCATTGCAGGGTTGGACACTGAAGCTTTCTTT. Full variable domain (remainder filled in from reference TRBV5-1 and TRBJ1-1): KAGVTQTPRYLIKTRGQQVTLSCSPISGHRSVSWYQQTPGQGLQFLFEYFSETQRNKGNFPGRFSGRQFSNSRSEMNVSTLELGDSALYLCASSPIAGLDTEAFFGQGTRLTVV.

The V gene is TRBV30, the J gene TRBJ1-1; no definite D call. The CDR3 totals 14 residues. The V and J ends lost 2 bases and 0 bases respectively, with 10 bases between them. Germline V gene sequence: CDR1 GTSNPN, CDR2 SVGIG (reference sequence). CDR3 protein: CAWSLAFMNTEAFF. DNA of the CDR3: TGTGCCTGGAGTTTGGCCTTCATGAACACTGAAGCTTTCTTT.

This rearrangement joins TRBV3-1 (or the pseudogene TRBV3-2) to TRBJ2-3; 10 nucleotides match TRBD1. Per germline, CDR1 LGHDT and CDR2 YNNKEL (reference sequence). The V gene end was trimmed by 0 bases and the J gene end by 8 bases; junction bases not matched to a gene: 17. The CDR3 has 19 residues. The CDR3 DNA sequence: TGTGCCAGCAGCCAAGAATGGGTAGTCGGACAGGGGGTGGCCGGTACGCAGTATTTT. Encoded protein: CASSQEWVVGQGVAGTQYF.